Listed below are T cell receptor beta chains from one sample, sequenced in a study of blood T cell repertoires in COVID-19. Using immunoSEQ multiplex PCR, the repertoire was profiled, and TCRdb retains in-frame clones only, with some absent. The sample holds 250,000 or so clones, around 83% seen once. Specimen: peripheral blood. Receptors were obtained from a man aged 40-49 years who had recovered from COVID-19. Each CDR3 is given with its conserved first and last residue. Fields, in order: V gene, D gene, clone size, J gene, CDR3 protein, CDR3 DNA. A D gene is named only where the DNA matches it firmly. Some rows have no size entry. The others give once, few or many, or a class for an expanded clone.

TRBV7-2	NA	NA	TRBJ1-4	CASSLAYFEAVTFEKLFF	TGTGCCAGCAGCTTAGCTTACTTCGAAGCTGTAACCTTTGAAAAACTGTTTTTT
TRBV18	NA	NA	TRBJ2-2	CASSPDSEPPTGELFF	TGTGCCAGCTCACCAGACTCGGAACCTCCCACCGGGGAGCTGTTTTTT
TRBV12-3/TRBV12-4	NA	NA	TRBJ2-1	CASSDSGYNEQFF	TGTGCCAGCAGCGACTCGGGTTACAATGAGCAGTTCTTC
TRBV10-1	NA	few	TRBJ1-2	CASSEFRVDSNYGYTF	TGCGCCAGCAGTGAGTTTCGGGTCGATTCAAACTATGGCTACACCTTC
TRBV7-2	TRBD1	NA	TRBJ2-7	CASSSDRGRYEQYF	TGTGCCAGCAGCTCGGACAGGGGGCGCTACGAGCAGTACTTC
TRBV3-1/TRBV3-2	NA	NA	TRBJ2-7	CASSPREFHEQYF	TGTGCCAGCAGCCCCCGAGAGTTCCACGAGCAGTACTTC
TRBV7-8	NA	NA	TRBJ2-3	CASSLPRTQQFQGNTDTQYF	TGTGCCAGCAGCCTGCCCAGGACACAACAATTTCAGGGCAACACAGATACGCAGTATTTT
TRBV5-1	TRBD1	NA	TRBJ1-1	CASSLGADRVFF	TGCGCCAGCAGCTTGGGGGCAGACAGGGTTTTCTTT
TRBV4-3	NA	NA	TRBJ1-1	CASSREGWNTEAFF	TGCGCCAGCAGCCGTGAGGGATGGAACACTGAAGCTTTCTTT
TRBV4-3	NA	NA	TRBJ2-3	CASSQSLARDTQYF	TGCGCCAGCAGCCAATCTCTAGCCCGAGATACGCAGTATTTT
TRBV18	TRBD2	few	TRBJ2-7	CASSPFSTSGMTYEQYF	TGTGCCAGCTCACCATTCTCAACTAGCGGGATGACCTACGAGCAGTACTTC
TRBV30	NA	NA	TRBJ1-2	CAWSPTTGYGYTF	TGTGCCTGGAGTCCAACGACAGGTTATGGCTACACCTTC
TRBV5-5	TRBD1	NA	TRBJ1-5	CASSDPGQGGQPQHF	TGTGCCAGCAGCGACCCGGGACAGGGCGGTCAGCCCCAGCATTTT
TRBV4-1	TRBD1	NA	TRBJ2-1	CASSQGTGFGGDEQFF	TGCGCCAGCAGCCAAGGGACAGGGTTTGGAGGCGATGAGCAGTTCTTC
TRBV7-8	TRBD1	NA	TRBJ2-2	CASSNRDRGTGELFF	TGTGCCAGCAGCAACCGGGACAGGGGAACCGGGGAGCTGTTTTTT
TRBV11-2	NA	NA	TRBJ2-2	CASSPRGFGTGELFF	TGTGCCAGCAGCCCAAGAGGGTTCGGCACCGGGGAGCTGTTTTTT
TRBV5-1	NA	NA	TRBJ2-2	CASSNGDFPNTGELFF	TGCGCCAGCAGCAACGGGGACTTCCCTAACACCGGGGAGCTGTTTTTT
TRBV10-3	NA	NA	TRBJ2-7	CAISESSDTLGREDEQYF	TGTGCCATCAGTGAGTCATCTGATACCCTTGGCAGGGAGGACGAGCAGTACTTC
TRBV6-4	TRBD2	NA	TRBJ2-7	CARSGGRYEQYF	TGTGCCAGATCGGGGGGGCGGTACGAGCAGTACTTC
TRBV25-1	TRBD1	NA	TRBJ1-1	CASSESGQGAVTEAFF	TGTGCCAGCAGTGAATCAGGACAGGGTGCGGTTACTGAAGCTTTCTTT
TRBV2	NA	NA	TRBJ1-6	CASSGQGLDNSPLHF	TGTGCCAGCAGTGGTCAGGGGTTGGATAATTCACCCCTCCACTTT
TRBV24-1	NA	NA	TRBJ2-3	CATSDSRGDTQYF	TGTGCCACCAGTGATTCAAGGGGAGATACGCAGTATTTT
TRBV20-1	TRBD2	NA	TRBJ2-7	CSVGTNYEQYF	TGCAGTGTCGGGACTAACTACGAGCAGTACTTC
TRBV6-4	NA	NA	TRBJ1-2	CASSERGSYGYTF	TGTGCCAGCAGTGAAAGGGGTAGCTATGGCTACACCTTC
TRBV11-2	NA	NA	TRBJ1-1	CASRSLRGADTEAFF	TGTGCCAGCAGAAGCTTACGCGGGGCTGACACTGAAGCTTTCTTT
TRBV18	NA	NA	TRBJ1-5	CASSPTGGNQPQHF	TGTGCCAGCTCACCCACCGGGGGCAATCAGCCCCAGCATTTT
TRBV18	TRBD1	NA	TRBJ2-7	CASSRQGGAYEQYF	TGTGCCAGCTCACGACAGGGCGGTGCTTACGAGCAGTACTTC
TRBV11-3	TRBD2	NA	TRBJ2-1	CASSLAGGSTNEQFF	TGTGCCAGCAGCTTAGCGGGGGGTTCTACCAATGAGCAGTTCTTC
TRBV19	TRBD1	NA	TRBJ1-1	CASSTTGVNTEAFF	TGTGCCAGTAGTACTACAGGGGTGAACACTGAAGCTTTCTTT
TRBV7-2	NA	NA	TRBJ2-3	CASSLGLVPDTQYF	TGTGCCAGCAGCTTAGGACTAGTCCCAGATACGCAGTATTTT
TRBV7-2	NA	NA	TRBJ1-6	CASSFGGDYSPLHF	TGTGCCAGCAGCTTCGGGGGGGATTATTCACCCCTCCACTTT
TRBV5-4	NA	few	TRBJ2-1	CASSEATGSSYNEQFF	TGTGCCAGCAGCGAAGCGACTGGAAGCTCCTACAATGAGCAGTTCTTC
TRBV4-3	NA	NA	TRBJ1-4	CASSQFSGPNEKLFF	TGCGCCAGCAGCCAATTCAGCGGGCCAAATGAAAAACTGTTTTTT
TRBV5-1	NA	NA	TRBJ1-6	CASSLARARVDNSPLHF	TGCGCCAGCAGCTTGGCGCGGGCGCGGGTGGATAATTCACCCCTCCACTTT
TRBV6-2/TRBV6-3	NA	once	TRBJ1-2	CASSYGQGRGYTF	TGTGCCAGCAGTTACGGGCAGGGTCGTGGCTACACCTTC
TRBV27	NA	NA	TRBJ2-1	CASSFNSGRSSYNEQFF	TGTGCCAGCAGTTTTAATAGCGGAAGGAGCTCCTACAATGAGCAGTTCTTC
TRBV29-1	NA	NA	TRBJ1-1	CSVEFLRPAGRGGTEAFF	TGCAGCGTTGAATTTCTACGGCCCGCCGGGCGAGGGGGTACTGAAGCTTTCTTT
TRBV4-1	NA	NA	TRBJ1-1	CASSQTRTLNTEAFF	TGCGCCAGCAGCCAAACCCGGACTTTGAACACTGAAGCTTTCTTT
TRBV4-3	NA	NA	TRBJ2-1	CASSQSLGSSYNEQFF	TGCGCCAGCAGCCAATCTCTAGGGAGCTCCTACAATGAGCAGTTCTTC
TRBV5-8	NA	NA	TRBJ1-5	CASSFGGSNQPQHF	TGTGCCAGCAGCTTTGGCGGTAGCAATCAGCCCCAGCATTTT
TRBV7-2	NA	few	TRBJ1-3	CASSPQGTNSGNTIYF	TGTGCCAGCAGCCCACAGGGAACAAACTCTGGAAACACCATATATTTT
TRBV29-1	TRBD2	once	TRBJ2-5	CSIAGGLETQYF	TGCAGCATAGCGGGGGGGCTGGAGACCCAGTACTTC
TRBV13	TRBD2	NA	TRBJ2-3	CASSLVGTSGREYF	TGTGCCAGCAGCTTAGTCGGGACTAGCGGGAGAGAGTATTTT
TRBV7-2	NA	NA	TRBJ2-3	CASSVSLSTDTQYF	TGTGCCAGCAGCGTTAGCCTTAGCACAGATACGCAGTATTTT
TRBV7-2	NA	few	TRBJ2-1	CASSQPGRGVSNEQFF	TGTGCCAGCAGCCAACCCGGCAGGGGTGTATCCAATGAGCAGTTCTTC
TRBV6-5	TRBD1	once	TRBJ1-6	CASSRMGQGYSPLHF	TGTGCCAGCAGCCGCATGGGACAGGGATATTCACCCCTCCACTTT
TRBV3-1/TRBV3-2	TRBD2	NA	TRBJ2-2	CASSQFYSGRGTGELFF	TGTGCCAGCAGCCAGTTTTATAGCGGGAGGGGTACCGGGGAGCTGTTTTTT
TRBV5-1	NA	NA	TRBJ1-1	CASSTGQSNTEAFF	TGCGCCAGCAGCACAGGACAGTCGAACACTGAAGCTTTCTTT
TRBV30	TRBD2	NA	TRBJ2-1	CAWSVRLAYNEQFF	TGTGCCTGGAGTGTACGACTAGCTTACAATGAGCAGTTCTTC
TRBV30	NA	once	TRBJ1-2	CAWSATGRSYGYTF	TGTGCCTGGAGTGCAACGGGGAGGTCCTATGGCTACACCTTC
TRBV25-1	TRBD1	NA	TRBJ1-1	CASGGQGARSAFF	TGTGCCAGCGGCGGACAGGGGGCGCGTTCAGCTTTCTTT
TRBV18	TRBD1	NA	TRBJ2-7	CASSPGQGEQYF	TGTGCCAGCTCACCAGGACAGGGCGAGCAGTACTTC
TRBV5-1	NA	NA	TRBJ1-1	CASSTLPGHQNTEAFF	TGCGCCAGCAGCACCCTACCGGGACACCAGAACACTGAAGCTTTCTTT
TRBV2	NA	few	TRBJ1-5	CASSGQDNQPQHF	TGTGCCAGCAGTGGACAGGATAATCAGCCCCAGCATTTT
TRBV11-2	NA	NA	TRBJ1-4	CASSVSLRELFF	TGTGCCAGCAGCGTAAGCCTCAGGGAACTGTTTTTT
TRBV2	TRBD1	NA	TRBJ2-7	CASLRRDRAYEQYF	TGTGCCAGCCTCAGGAGGGACAGGGCCTACGAGCAGTACTTC
TRBV3-1/TRBV3-2	NA	NA	TRBJ2-1	CASSQDSRERFNEQFF	TGTGCCAGCAGCCAAGATTCCCGGGAGCGTTTCAATGAGCAGTTCTTC
TRBV19	NA	NA	TRBJ1-2	CASVQGGGNYGYTF	TGTGCCAGTGTACAGGGTGGAGGAAACTATGGCTACACCTTC